This entry lists 11 T cell receptor beta chains sequenced from one sample in a study of lymphopenia after photon versus proton radiotherapy. Profiling relied on immunoSEQ multiplex PCR, and the TCRdb table lists in-frame clones only, not all of them. The sample includes about 49,000 clones, around 80% of them seen just once. This material consisted of peripheral blood, taken from a patient treated with photon-based radiotherapy. The receptors derive from a man aged 50 to 59 with gastric cancer.

The chain has TRBV4-3 and TRBJ2-5; D remains ambiguous. Matching the DNA end better, TRBJ2-7 makes the J call doubtful. CDR1 is LGHNA and CDR2 is YSLEER in the germline V gene. This CDR3 region has 16 residues. In nucleotides, the CDR3 is TGCGCCAGCAGCCAAGATCTAGGACGGATCTCCTACGAGCAGTACTTC. This encodes CASSQDLGRISYEQYF.

Within the sample, this clone is medium-sized (0.01 to 0.1%). V is TRBV11-2 and J is TRBJ2-1, with D perhaps TRBD1 (6 bases). The CDR3 consists of 15 residues. Trimming left V 2 bases short and J 1 base short, with 9 bases between. Germline V gene sequence: CDR1 SGHAT, CDR2 FQNNGV. This CDR3 is CASSLIGTSYNEQFF. CDR3 bases: TGTGCCAGCAGCTTAATCGGGACATCCTACAATGAGCAGTTCTTC.

The J gene is TRBJ2-2, the V gene TRBV5-1; 7 bases agree with TRBD1. The CDR3 has 15 amino acids. V lost 3 bases, J lost 4 bases, and 6 bases stayed unmatched. Germline V gene data show CDR1 as SGHRS and CDR2 as YFSETQ. For the CDR3, the DNA is TGCGCCAGCAGCTCCGGACAGGCCGCCACCGGGGAGCTGTTTTTT. Translated, it gives CASSSGQAATGELFF. The full variable domain, its missing parts supplied by reference TRBV5-1 and TRBJ2-2, is KAGVTQTPRYLIKTRGQQVTLSCSPISGHRSVSWYQQTPGQGLQFLFEYFSETQRNKGNFPGRFSGRQFSNSRSEMNVSTLELGDSALYLCASSSGQAATGELFFGEGSRLTVL.

The CDR3 coding sequence is TGTGCCAGCAGCAAGTACCGGGACAGGGGGCGCTTGGAGCAGTTCTTC. Translating it yields CASSKYRDRGRLEQFF. This chain links TRBV21-1 with TRBJ2-1; the table's D call, TRBD1, has no DNA check behind it. TRBV21-1 is flagged as a pseudogene. The CDR3 covers 16 residues.

V is TRBV5-1 and J is TRBJ2-1; D is perhaps TRBD2 (5 bases). CDR1 is SGHRS and CDR2 is YFSETQ in the germline V gene. The CDR3 runs to 16 residues. V lost 6 bases, J lost 5 bases, and 21 bases lay in between. The CDR3 here is CASTEIARRTHNEQFF. DNA for the CDR3: TGCGCCAGCACCGAGATAGCGCGCCGGACCCACAATGAGCAGTTCTTC.

J is TRBJ2-7 and V is TRBV29-1, with D possibly being TRBD1 (5 bases). CDR1 SQVTM and CDR2 ANQGSEA come from the germline V gene. Trimming left V 0 bases short and J 2 bases short, with 14 bases between. This CDR3 has 15 amino acids. CDR3 nucleotide sequence: TGCAGCGTTGAAGATCCCCAGGGAATAGCCTACGAGCAGTACTTC. It encodes CSVEDPQGIAYEQYF.

The genes are TRBV6-6 and TRBJ2-7, with 12 bases fitting TRBD2. Germline trimming cut 6 bases from V and 4 bases from J; bases unmatched to any gene: 7. Germline V CDR1 and CDR2: MNHNY, SVGAGI (reference sequence). The CDR3 covers 15 residues. CDR3 region: CASSPGTSGFYEQYF. CDR3 DNA: TGTGCCAGCAGCCCCGGGACTAGCGGGTTTTACGAGCAGTACTTC.

The V and J genes are TRBV28 and TRBJ2-5; D might be TRBD1 (6 bases). Trimming took 6 bases from V and 2 from J, leaving 13 bases between them. The V gene's germline CDR1 is MDHEN and CDR2 SYDVKM. This CDR3 has 14 amino acids. This CDR3 reads CASSPGQIQETQYF. CDR3 DNA: TGTGCCAGCAGCCCCGGACAGATACAAGAGACCCAGTACTTC. The full variable domain, rest sourced from reference TRBV28 and TRBJ2-5, is DVKVTQSSRYLVKRTGEKVFLECVQDMDHENMFWYRQDPGLGLRLIYFSYDVKMKEKGDIPEGYSVSREKKERFSLILESASTNQTSMYLCASSPGQIQETQYFGPGTRLLVL.

The V call is TRBV7-3, the J call TRBJ2-3; TRBD2 matches at 14 bases. The germline gives CDR1 SGHTA, CDR2 FQGTGA. V gave up 5 bases and J gave up 0 bases; unmatched junction bases: 7. The CDR3 covers 18 residues. For the CDR3, the DNA is TGTGCCAGCAGCCTCAGAGGGACTAGCGGGAGTAGCACAGATACGCAGTATTTT. Amino acid sequence: CASSLRGTSGSSTDTQYF.

The chain links TRBV6-1 to TRBJ2-1, with 14 bases that match TRBD2. The CDR3 is 15 residues long. The trim removed 3 bases at V and 9 bases at J, leaving 4 bases unmatched. Germline CDR1 reads MNHNS; CDR2 reads SASEGT. DNA of the CDR3: TGTGCCAGCAGTGATGGGGGACTAGCGGGAGTTGAGCAGTTCTTC. It translates to CASSDGGLAGVEQFF.

This rearrangement joins TRBV28 to TRBJ2-3; possible D gene TRBD1, 6 bases. This CDR3 spans 15 amino acids. CDR1 and CDR2 (germline): MDHEN, SYDVKM. V lost 3 bases and J lost 6, with 16 bases in between. The CDR3 loop is CASSFAGESADTQYF. CDR3 sequence (DNA): TGTGCCAGCAGTTTTGCAGGGGAGTCGGCCGATACGCAGTATTTT. The full variable domain, with the rest looked up from reference TRBV28 and TRBJ2-3, is DVKVTQSSRYLVKRTGEKVFLECVQDMDHENMFWYRQDPGLGLRLIYFSYDVKMKEKGDIPEGYSVSREKKERFSLILESASTNQTSMYLCASSFAGESADTQYFGPGTRLTVL.